The 3 T cell receptor beta chains below come from one sample, sequenced in a study of blood T cell repertoires in COVID-19. Only in-frame clones appear in the TCRdb table, and some are missing; sequencing was by immunoSEQ multiplex PCR. The repertoire consists of more than 200,000 clones, with approximately 86% occurring once and the leading ten covering roughly 5%. The material sequenced was peripheral blood. These TCRs come from an older woman with COVID-19, enrolled during active disease.

The chain carries TRBV28 and TRBJ1-2; 10 positions match TRBD1. Per the germline V gene, CDR1 is MDHEN and CDR2 is SYDVKM. The V and J ends lost 2 bases and 6 bases, in that order; junction bases with no gene match: 6. The CDR3 sequence is 15 residues long. CDR3 nucleotide sequence: TGTGCCAGCAGTTTAATCGACAGGGGGCGCGATGGCTACACCTTC. Translating it yields CASSLIDRGRDGYTF.

This clone has a handful of counts. The genes are TRBV6-6 and TRBJ1-5, with TRBD1 matching over 7 bases. The CDR3 consists of 15 residues. V trimming: 0 bases; J trimming: 4 bases; junction bases outside the gene matches: 3. Germline-derived CDR1 and CDR2 are MNHNY and SVGAGI (reference sequence). The CDR3 protein is CASSYSGTANQPQHF. The CDR3 region has the DNA TGTGCCAGCAGTTACTCTGGGACAGCTAATCAGCCCCAGCATTTT.

The chain uses TRBV21-1 and TRBJ2-7; the table's TRBD2 call for D was not verified on the DNA. TRBV21-1 represents a pseudogene. The CDR3 totals 17 residues. CDR3 nucleotide sequence: TGTGCCAGCAGCAAAAGGAACGGTTCGGGGGTCGACTACGAGCAGTACTTC. Protein: CASSKRNGSGVDYEQYF.